These 3 T cell receptor beta chains came from one sample sequenced in a study of human T cells and chemical hapten exposure. Indicated time point: patch test 3, about 24 weeks after DPC sensitization. Treatment described: therapeutic diphenylcyclopropenone sensitization with weekly scalp DPC. TCRdb re-derived calls from the RACE reads in MiXCR, one entry per CDR3 protein. The sample yields tens of thousands of distinct CDR3 sequences, roughly an eighth seen once. The sample consisted of whole blood, taken in connection with sensitization to the hapten diphenylcyclopropenone (DPC). Source of these receptors: a man aged 25 to 45 with alopecia areata. Some clones in this sample may be carry-over from other donors' samples.

V is TRBV5-1 and J is TRBJ2-7; D may be TRBD2 (6 bases). CDR3 length: 13 amino acids. Looked up from germline, CDR1 is SGHRS and CDR2 is YFSETQ. V dropped 0 bases and J dropped 6 bases, with 10 bases sitting between them. This chain's CDR3 is CASSLAGLPEQYF. DNA for the CDR3: TGCGCCAGCAGCTTGGCGGGACTGCCCGAGCAGTACTTC.

This clonotype has ten or more counts. CDR3 in amino acids: CASSLEPGGYGYTF. In nucleotides, the CDR3 is TGTGCCAGCAGCTTAGAGCCAGGGGGATATGGCTACACCTTC. V and J are TRBV11-2 and TRBJ1-2; 7 bases are shared with TRBD1. Per the germline V gene, CDR1 is SGHAT and CDR2 is FQNNGV. V gave up 0 bases and J gave up 5 bases; unmatched junction bases: 3. This CDR3 contains 14 residues.

This clonotype appeared many times. The chain couples TRBV24-1 to TRBJ2-5, with D perhaps matching TRBD1 (5 bases). The CDR3 extends over 15 amino acids. Germline CDR1 and CDR2: KGHDR and SFDVKD. The germline V and J ends were trimmed by 0 bases and 2 bases, with 9 bases remaining between them. CDR3: CATSDLRPGQETQYF. The CDR3 bases are TGTGCCACCAGTGATTTGAGGCCAGGGCAAGAGACCCAGTACTTC.